This section outlines one T cell receptor beta chain sequence together with its context. Its target is unknown. This sample was included in a study of T-cell memory formation after mild COVID-19. Regarding the study as a whole: Contracting CD4+ clones were located mainly in CM and EM, and CD8+ clones in EMRA. Certain responding clones were present in pre-infection memory, suggesting participation of cross-reactive memory.

V lost 6 bases and J lost 4; bases outside the gene matches: 7. The CDR3 has 14 amino acids. Germline lookup yields CDR1 ENHRY and CDR2 SYGVKD. TCR alpha and TCR beta cDNA libraries with sample barcodes and UMIs came from 5'RACE using constant-segment primers. TCRdb processed the 5' RACE reads anew with MiXCR; each CDR3 protein has one entry. The repertoire has a few hundred thousand distinct CDR3 sequences, about 15% of them found once; the top ten carry 20% to 25%. The sequence was collected from a man between 18 and 29 years old who had mild COVID-19 (a few samples of this study predate the infection). Cell type and time point are not known. The sample comprised PBMCs or a T cell subset sorted from them (not recorded which). The chain couples TRBV10-3 to TRBJ1-2; 8 nucleotides match TRBD1. CDR3 in DNA: TGTGCCATCAGGGACAGGGAAGGGGCCTATGGCTACACCTTC. Protein: CAIRDREGAYGYTF.